This passage covers 5 T cell receptor beta chains from one sample sequenced in a study of shared clonotypes between healthy human individuals. Only CD45RO-negative cells positively selected for CCR7 counted as naive CD8 cells, so terminally differentiated effector memory CD45RA+ cells were excluded. Assay: immunoSEQ multiplex PCR; the TCRdb copy retains only in-frame clones and omits some. Here the sample spans about 2.1 million clones, about 92% being singletons. Sequenced input: naive CD8+ T cells from PBMCs. These receptors were taken from a man between 18 and 35 years old in good health. Some clones in this sample may be carry-over from other donors' samples.

The gene calls are TRBV9 and TRBJ1-1; D ambiguous. The V end was cut by 3 bases, the J end by 1 base, with 7 bases between. Germline V lookup: CDR1 SGDLS, CDR2 YYNGEE. This CDR3 comprises 13 residues. In DNA, the CDR3 is TGTGCCAGCAGCGACATTTGGAACACTGAAGCTTTCTTT. Its protein is CASSDIWNTEAFF.

The CDR3 DNA sequence: TGTGCCATCGATACACCAACCGGGGAGCTGTTTTTT. It is translated as CAIDTPTGELFF. The chain carries TRBV25-1 and TRBJ2-2, with D unresolved. Trimming cost V 10 bases and J 5 bases, with 11 bases left between them. Germline V gene lookup returns CDR1 MGHDK and CDR2 SYGVNS. The CDR3 totals 12 residues. Combining the CDR3 with reference TRBV25-1 and TRBJ2-2 gives the whole variable domain EADIYQTPRYLVIGTGKKITLECSQTMGHDKMYWYQQDPGMELHLIHYSYGVNSTEKGDLSSESTVSRIRTEHFPLTLESARPSHTSQYLCAIDTPTGELFFGEGSRLTVL.

This clone was found once. This chain uses TRBV29-1 with TRBJ2-3, with D tentatively TRBD1 or TRBD2 (5 bases each). There are 13 residues in the CDR3. Germline CDR1 reads SQVTM; CDR2 reads ANQGSEA. Trimming cost V 6 bases and J 2 bases, with 12 bases left between them. The CDR3 DNA follows: TGCAGCGTAAAGGGACCACCCACAGATACGCAGTATTTT. Translation: CSVKGPPTDTQYF.

The gene calls are TRBV30 and TRBJ2-5, with D unclear. Per the germline V gene, CDR1 is GTSNPN and CDR2 is SVGIG (reference sequence). Trimming stripped 3 bases from V and 8 bases from J, with 13 bases between. CDR3 size: 12 residues. In DNA form, the CDR3 reads TGTGCCTGGAGCCCCCCTGAGGTAACCCAGTACTTC. It is translated as CAWSPPEVTQYF.

The chain combines TRBV7-9 with TRBJ1-2; TRBD1 agrees at 8 bases. Germline CDR1 is SEHNR and CDR2 is FQNEAQ (reference sequence). Trimming at V came to 4 bases and at J to 8 bases, leaving 15 bases not matched to a gene. The CDR3 runs to 16 residues. The CDR3 reads CASSSPSQGALWGYTF. The CDR3 DNA follows: TGTGCCAGCAGCTCGCCGTCCCAGGGGGCCCTATGGGGCTACACCTTC.